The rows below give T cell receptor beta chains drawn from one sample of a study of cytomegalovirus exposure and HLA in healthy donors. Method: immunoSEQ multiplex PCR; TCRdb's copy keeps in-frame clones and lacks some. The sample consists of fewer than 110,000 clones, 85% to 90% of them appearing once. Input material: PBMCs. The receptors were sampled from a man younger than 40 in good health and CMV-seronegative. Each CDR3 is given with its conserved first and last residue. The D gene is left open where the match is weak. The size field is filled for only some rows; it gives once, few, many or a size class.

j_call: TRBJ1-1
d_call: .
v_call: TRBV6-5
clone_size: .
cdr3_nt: TGTGCTACGGGTCGGGGGAACACTGAAGCTTTCTTT
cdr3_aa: CATGRGNTEAFF

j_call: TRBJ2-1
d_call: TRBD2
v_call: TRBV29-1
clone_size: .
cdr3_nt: TGCAGCGGGCTGGGACTAGCGGGAGGGTATACCTACAATGAGCAGTTCTTC
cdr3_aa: CSGLGLAGGYTYNEQFF

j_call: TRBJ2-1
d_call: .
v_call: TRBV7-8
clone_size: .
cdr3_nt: TGTGCCAGCAGCTTAGACTTCCTCGAGCAGTTCTTC
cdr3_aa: CASSLDFLEQFF

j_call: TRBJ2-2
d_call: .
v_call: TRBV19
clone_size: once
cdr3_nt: TGTGCCAGTAGTATAGGCCCCGGGACCGGGGAGCTGTTTTTT
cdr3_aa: CASSIGPGTGELFF

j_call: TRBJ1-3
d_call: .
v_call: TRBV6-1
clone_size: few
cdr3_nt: TGTGCCAGCAGTGAAACTGAGGACTCTGGAAACACCATATATTTT
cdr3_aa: CASSETEDSGNTIYF

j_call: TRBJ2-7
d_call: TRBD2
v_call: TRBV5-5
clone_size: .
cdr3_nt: TGTGCCAGCAGCCCCCGGGCTAGCGGACCCCTCCACGAGCAGTACTTC
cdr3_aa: CASSPRASGPLHEQYF

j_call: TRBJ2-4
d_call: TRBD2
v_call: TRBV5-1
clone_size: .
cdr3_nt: TGCGCCAGCAGCCTAGCGGGCCTCGCCAAAAACATTCAGTACTTC
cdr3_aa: CASSLAGLAKNIQYF

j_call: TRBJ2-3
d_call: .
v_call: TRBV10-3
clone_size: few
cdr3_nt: TGTGCCATCTCCTCAGCGACAGATACGCAGTATTTT
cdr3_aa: CAISSATDTQYF

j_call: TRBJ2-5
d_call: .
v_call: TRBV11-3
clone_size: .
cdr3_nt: TGTGCCAGCACGGGGCGCAGGGGCCAAGAGACCCAGTACTTC
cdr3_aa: CASTGRRGQETQYF

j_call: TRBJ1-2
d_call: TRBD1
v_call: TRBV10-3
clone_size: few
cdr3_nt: TGTGCCAGCAAAGGGACAGGGGAATTCTATGGCTACACCTTC
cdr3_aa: CASKGTGEFYGYTF

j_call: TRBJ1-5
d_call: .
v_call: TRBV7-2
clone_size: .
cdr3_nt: TGTGCCAGCAGCTTAGTCGGACAGCGCAATCAGCCCCAGCATTTT
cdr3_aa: CASSLVGQRNQPQHF

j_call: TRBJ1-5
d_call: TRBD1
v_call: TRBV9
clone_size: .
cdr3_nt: TGTGCCAGCAGCGGTCGACAGGGCCAGCCCCAGCATTTT
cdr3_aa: CASSGRQGQPQHF

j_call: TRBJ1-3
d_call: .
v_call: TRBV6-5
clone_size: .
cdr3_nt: TGTGCCAGCAGTACCAGAAACTCTGGAAACACCATATATTTT
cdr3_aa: CASSTRNSGNTIYF

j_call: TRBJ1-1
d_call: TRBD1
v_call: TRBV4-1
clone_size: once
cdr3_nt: TGCGCCAGCAGCCAGGGACAGTCCGGGACTGAAGCTTTCTTT
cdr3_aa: CASSQGQSGTEAFF

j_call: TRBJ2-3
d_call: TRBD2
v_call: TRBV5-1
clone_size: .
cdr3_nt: TGCGCCAGCACCACGGCGACTAGCGGTACCACAGATACGCAGTATTTT
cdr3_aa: CASTTATSGTTDTQYF

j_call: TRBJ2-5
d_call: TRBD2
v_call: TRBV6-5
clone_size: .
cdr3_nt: TGTGCCAGCAGTTACCGGGGGGACCAAGAGACCCAGTACTTC
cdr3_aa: CASSYRGDQETQYF

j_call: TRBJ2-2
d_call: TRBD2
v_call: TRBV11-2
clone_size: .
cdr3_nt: TGTGCCAGCAGCTTAGTAGCGGGGGGCACCGGGGAGCTGTTTTTT
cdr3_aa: CASSLVAGGTGELFF

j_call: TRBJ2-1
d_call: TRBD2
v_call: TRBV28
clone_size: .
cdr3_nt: TGTGCCAGCAGAGGGGGACTAGAAACTAATAATGAGCAGTTCTTC
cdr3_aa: CASRGGLETNNEQFF

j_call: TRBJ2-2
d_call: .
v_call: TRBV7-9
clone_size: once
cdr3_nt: TGTGCCAGCAGTCCAGGAATAGCGGCCGGGGAGCTGTTTTTT
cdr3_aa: CASSPGIAAGELFF

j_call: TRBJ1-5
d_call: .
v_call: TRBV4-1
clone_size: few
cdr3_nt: TGCGCCAGCAGCCCAAATATCGGTGGCAATCAGCCCCAGCATTTT
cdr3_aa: CASSPNIGGNQPQHF

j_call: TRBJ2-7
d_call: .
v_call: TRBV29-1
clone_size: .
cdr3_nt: TGCAGCGTTAGATTAGTTTCCTACGAGCAGTACTTC
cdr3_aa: CSVRLVSYEQYF

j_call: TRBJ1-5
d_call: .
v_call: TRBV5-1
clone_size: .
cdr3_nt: TGCGCCAGCAGCAGGGACATCAATCAGCCCCAGCATTTT
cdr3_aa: CASSRDINQPQHF

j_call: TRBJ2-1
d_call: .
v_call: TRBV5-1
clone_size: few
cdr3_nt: TGCGCCAGCAGCTTGGCAACGGTTCCTTACAATGAGCAGTTCTTC
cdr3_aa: CASSLATVPYNEQFF

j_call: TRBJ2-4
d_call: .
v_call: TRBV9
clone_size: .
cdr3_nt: TGTGCCAGCAGCGGAGGGGCGGGATGGGAAAACATTCAGTACTTC
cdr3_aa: CASSGGAGWENIQYF

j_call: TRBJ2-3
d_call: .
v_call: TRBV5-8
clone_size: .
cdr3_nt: TGTGCCAGCAGCTTAACAGGGTTCCCTACGCAGTATTTT
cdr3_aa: CASSLTGFPTQYF

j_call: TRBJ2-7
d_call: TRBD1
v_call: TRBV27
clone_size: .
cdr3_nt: TGTGCCAGCAGTTTAGGACAGGGGGGCTACGAGCAGTACTTC
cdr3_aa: CASSLGQGGYEQYF

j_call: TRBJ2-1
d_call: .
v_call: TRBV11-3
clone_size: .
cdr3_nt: TGTGCCAGCAGCAACCGCGATAACAGGGCGCAGTTCTTC
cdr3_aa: CASSNRDNRAQFF

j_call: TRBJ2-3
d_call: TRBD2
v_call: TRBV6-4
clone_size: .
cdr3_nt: TGTGCCAGCAGTGACGAAGCGGGGGTAGTTACGCAGTATTTT
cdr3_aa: CASSDEAGVVTQYF

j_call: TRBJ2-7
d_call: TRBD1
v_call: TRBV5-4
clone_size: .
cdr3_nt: TGTGCCAGCAGCTTGGGTCTGGACAGGGGGCGATACGAGCAGTACTTC
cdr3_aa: CASSLGLDRGRYEQYF

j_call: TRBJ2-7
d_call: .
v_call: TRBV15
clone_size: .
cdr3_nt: TGTGCCACCAGCAGAGTTTACGGAGAACGGTTCTACGAGCAGTACTTC
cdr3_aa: CATSRVYGERFYEQYF

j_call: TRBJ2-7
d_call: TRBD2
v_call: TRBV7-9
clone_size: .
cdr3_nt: TGTGCCAGCAGCCTGAGGGCGGGGGTGGTCGAGCAGTACTTC
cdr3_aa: CASSLRAGVVEQYF

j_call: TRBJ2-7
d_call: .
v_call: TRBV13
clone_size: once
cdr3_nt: TGTGCCAGCAGCAACCGACTCAACGAGCAGTACTTC
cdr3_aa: CASSNRLNEQYF

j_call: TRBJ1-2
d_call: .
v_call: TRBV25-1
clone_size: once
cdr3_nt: TGTGCCAGCACCGGGGGGGGAGGCTACACCTTC
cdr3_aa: CASTGGGGYTF

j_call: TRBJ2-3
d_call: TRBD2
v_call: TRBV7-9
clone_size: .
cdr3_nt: TGTGCCAGCAGCTTAGCAGGGACTAGCGGCACAGATACGCAGTATTTT
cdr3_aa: CASSLAGTSGTDTQYF

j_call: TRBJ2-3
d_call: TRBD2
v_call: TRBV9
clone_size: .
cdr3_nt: TGTGCCAGCAGCACCAGCGGGGGGGCCGTAGATACGCAGTATTTT
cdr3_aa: CASSTSGGAVDTQYF

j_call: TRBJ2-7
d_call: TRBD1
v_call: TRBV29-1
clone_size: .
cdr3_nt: TGCAGCGTTGAAGGATTAGGGACAGGTCCACGAGGATACGAGCAGTACTTC
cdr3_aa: CSVEGLGTGPRGYEQYF

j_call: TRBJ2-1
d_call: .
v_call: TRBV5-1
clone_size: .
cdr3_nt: TGCGCCAGCAGCAAGGACAGATCCTACAATGAGCAGTTCTTC
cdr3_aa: CASSKDRSYNEQFF

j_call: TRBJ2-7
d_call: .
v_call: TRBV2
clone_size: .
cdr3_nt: TGTGCCAGCAGCCCTCAATCAGGGGCCCTCACCTACGAGCAGTACTTC
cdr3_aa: CASSPQSGALTYEQYF

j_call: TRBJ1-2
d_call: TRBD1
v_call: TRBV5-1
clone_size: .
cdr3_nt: TGCGCCAGCAGCCAGGGACAGGGGAGTGGCTACACCTTC
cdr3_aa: CASSQGQGSGYTF

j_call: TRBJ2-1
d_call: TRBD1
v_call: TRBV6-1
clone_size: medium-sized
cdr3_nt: TGTGCCAGCAGTGAAGCGGGGACAGGGGGCAATGAGCAGTTCTTC
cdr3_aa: CASSEAGTGGNEQFF